This T cell receptor (beta chain) stems from a study of T cell responses to AZD1222 COVID-19 vaccine. The CDR3 spans 15 residues. V was shortened by 2 bases and J by 3 bases, with 14 bases between the two germline ends. The germline CDR1 and CDR2 sequences are SNHLY and FYNNEI. Data came from immunoSEQ multiplex PCR; TCRdb stores just in-frame clones and leaves some out. Among around 270,000 clones listed, 85% to 95% were seen once. To note about this clone: No antigen is known for it.

Study-level results: Per reports, nearly half of all spike-specific TCRs target regions that are unmutated in variants.

The source is an adult who received the AZD1222 COVID-19 vaccine. This sample comprised peripheral blood, obtained 28 days after the second AZD1222 dose. This chain links TRBV2 with TRBJ2-7; D assignment may be TRBD1 or TRBD2 (6 bases each). The CDR3 protein is CASSERAGGGYEQYF. The CDR3 bases are TGTGCCAGCAGTGAAAGGGCCGGGGGCGGCTACGAGCAGTACTTC.